This T cell receptor (beta chain) was captured by sequencing in a study of cytomegalovirus exposure and HLA in healthy donors. The primer mix had 60 Vbeta and 13 Jbeta primers. Measured with immunoSEQ multiplex PCR; TCRdb has only the in-frame clones, and not every one. The sample shows more than 95,000 clones, around 80% of them seen only once. Findings of the study overall: Accurate prediction of HLA-A and HLA-B alleles (for most subjects) was reportedly achieved from TCR beta sequences. Later analysis identified about 17,000 TCR beta sequences associated with HLA alleles, using a false discovery rate threshold of 0.05.

In the case of this clone: The antigen remains undetermined.

The TCR was taken from a woman aged 18-35 years in good health and CMV-seropositive. The specimen sequenced was PBMCs.

In nucleotides, the CDR3 is TGTGCCAGCAGCTTGCGTCAGGGAAGCAATCAGCCCCAGCATTTT. As protein: CASSLRQGSNQPQHF. The chain has TRBV13 and TRBJ1-5, with D maybe TRBD1 (5 bases). The V gene lost 3 bases and the J gene lost 1 base, with 10 bases spanning the gap. The length of the CDR3 is 15 residues. Germline CDR1 and CDR2: PRHDT and FYEKMQ (reference sequence).